The rows below give T cell receptor beta chains drawn from one sample of a study of blood T cells in healthy people across ages. Each CDR3 protein gets one entry after TCRdb re-called the 5' RACE reads with MiXCR. The sample lists 450,000 to 700,000 distinct CDR3 sequences, approximately 25% occurring once. The sample was blood. The source of these receptors is a woman in her seventies in good health. The CDR3 runs from the conserved cysteine through the conserved F or W. Each record gives: V gene, clone size, D gene, J gene, CDR3 protein, CDR3 DNA. The D gene is left open where the match is weak. For some rows the clone size is stated as once, few or many, or as a class when expanded; others skip it.

>TRBV7-3|.|.|TRBJ2-2
CASSLSEGTGELFF
TGTGCCAGCAGCCTAAGCGAGGGCACCGGGGAGCTGTTTTTT
>TRBV6-5|.|.|TRBJ1-1
CASSYSGLRQKLAEAFF
TGTGCCAGCAGTTACTCGGGTTTGAGACAAAAACTCGCTGAAGCTTTCTTT
>TRBV7-6|few|.|TRBJ2-5
CASSSNPSETQYF
TGTGCCAGCAGCTCCAATCCGTCCGAGACCCAGTACTTC
>TRBV2|.|TRBD2|TRBJ2-1
CASRLSGGAGEQFF
TGTGCCAGCAGGTTAAGCGGGGGGGCCGGGGAGCAGTTCTTC
>TRBV5-6|many|.|TRBJ2-5
CASSSGHQETQYF
TGTGCCAGCAGTTCGGGCCATCAAGAGACCCAGTACTTC
>TRBV5-1|few|TRBD2|TRBJ2-5
CASSFGLAGGSQETRYF
TGCGCCAGCAGCTTTGGCCTAGCGGGGGGGAGCCAAGAGACCCGGTACTTC
>TRBV25-1|.|.|TRBJ2-1
CATRASSYNEQFF
TGTGCCACCAGGGCGAGCTCCTACAATGAGCAGTTCTTC
>TRBV7-3|few|.|TRBJ2-5
CASSLSQGEQYF
TGTGCCAGCAGCTTGAGCCAGGGTGAGCAGTACTTC
>TRBV3-1|few|TRBD1|TRBJ2-5
CASSPGTGAYQETQYF
TGTGCCAGCAGCCCCGGGACAGGGGCGTACCAAGAGACCCAGTACTTC
>TRBV5-1|once|TRBD2|TRBJ2-5
CASSLGRAAPNREAQYF
TGCGCCAGCAGCTTGGGGAGAGCGGCGCCAAACCGGGAGGCCCAGTACTTC